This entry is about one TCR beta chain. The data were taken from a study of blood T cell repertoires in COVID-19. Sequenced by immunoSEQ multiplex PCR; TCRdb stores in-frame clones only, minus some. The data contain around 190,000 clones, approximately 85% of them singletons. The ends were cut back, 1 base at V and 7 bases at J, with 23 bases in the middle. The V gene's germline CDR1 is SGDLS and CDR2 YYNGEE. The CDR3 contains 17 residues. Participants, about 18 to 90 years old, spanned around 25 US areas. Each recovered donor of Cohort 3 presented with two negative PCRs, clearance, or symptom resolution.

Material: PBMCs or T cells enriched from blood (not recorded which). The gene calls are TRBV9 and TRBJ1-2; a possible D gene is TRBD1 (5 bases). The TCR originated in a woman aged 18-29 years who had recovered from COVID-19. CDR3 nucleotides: TGTGCCAGCAGCGTATCTTTGGGTGGCAGGGAAGTGGGTGGCTACACCTTC. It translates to CASSVSLGGREVGGYTF.